These 18 T cell receptor beta chains were all obtained from the same sample, sequenced in a study of cytomegalovirus exposure and HLA in healthy donors. The table came from immunoSEQ multiplex PCR; TCRdb's copy has only in-frame clones and leaves some out. The sample carries 150,000 or so clones, around 83% recorded once. Material: PBMCs. The source is a human donor in good health.

This chain uses TRBV28 with TRBJ1-2; unclear D gene. The CDR3 extends over 12 amino acids. CDR1 MDHEN and CDR2 SYDVKM come from the germline V gene. Between the trimmed V and J ends, which lost 2 bases and 7 bases, there was a span of 8 bases. CDR3: CASSLTQTGYTF. CDR3 in DNA: TGTGCCAGCAGTTTAACACAGACTGGCTACACCTTC.

This rearrangement joins TRBV29-1 to TRBJ1-1, with 12 bases aligning to TRBD1. This CDR3 comprises 18 residues. The V gene end was trimmed by 6 bases and the J gene end by 0 bases; junction bases not matched to a gene: 14. CDR1 SQVTM and CDR2 ANQGSEA come from the germline V gene. The chain's CDR3 is CSVGGVRDRGPMNTEAFF. The CDR3 coding sequence is TGCAGCGTCGGCGGCGTCCGGGACAGGGGGCCCATGAACACTGAAGCTTTCTTT.

The V and J genes are TRBV5-6 and TRBJ1-6; D gene unclear. V was trimmed by 0 bases and J by 7 bases, leaving 8 bases between them. The CDR3 loop spans 14 amino acids. CDR1 and CDR2 from the germline V gene are SGHDT and YYEEEE. The CDR3: CASSLGRENSPLHF. The CDR3 DNA reads TGTGCCAGCAGCTTGGGTCGGGAGAATTCACCCCTCCACTTT.

This clone has more than one count but fewer than ten. V gene TRBV9 combines with J gene TRBJ1-3; D ambiguous. V lost 6 bases and J lost 4, with 14 bases in between. CDR1 and CDR2 from the germline V gene are SGDLS and YYNGEE. This CDR3 comprises 14 residues. The CDR3 DNA reads as TGTGCCAGCACCCCCTCCGGAGGGGGAAACACCATATATTTT. Translating gives CASTPSGGGNTIYF.

The chain recombines TRBV5-6 with TRBJ2-3; possibly TRBD1 for D (6 bases). Per the germline V gene, CDR1 is SGHDT and CDR2 is YYEEEE. V was shortened by 3 bases and J by 3 bases, with 11 bases between the two germline ends. The CDR3 runs to 14 residues. CDR3 amino acids: CASSSRTDTDTQYF. In DNA form, the CDR3 reads TGTGCCAGCAGCTCTAGGACAGATACAGATACGCAGTATTTT.

The J gene is TRBJ2-1, the V gene TRBV6-1, with TRBD2 matching over 7 bases. J was trimmed by 1 base and V by 4 bases; bases with no gene match: 7. There are 16 residues in the CDR3. The germline CDR1 and CDR2 sequences are MNHNS and SASEGT. CDR3 protein: CASSAGGRISYNEQFF. The CDR3 DNA is TGTGCCAGCAGTGCAGGCGGGAGAATTTCCTACAATGAGCAGTTCTTC.

The gene calls are TRBV5-1 and TRBJ1-2; 7 nucleotides match TRBD1. J gave up 6 bases and V 4 bases, and 9 bases lay outside the gene matches. Germline lookup yields CDR1 SGHRS and CDR2 YFSETQ. CDR3 size: 14 residues. Here the CDR3 reads CASSLRDSGNGYTF. The CDR3 nucleotides read TGCGCCAGCAGCCTCCGGGACAGCGGTAATGGCTACACCTTC. The complete variable domain, with remaining parts taken from reference TRBV5-1 and TRBJ1-2, reads KAGVTQTPRYLIKTRGQQVTLSCSPISGHRSVSWYQQTPGQGLQFLFEYFSETQRNKGNFPGRFSGRQFSNSRSEMNVSTLELGDSALYLCASSLRDSGNGYTFGSGTRLTVV.

This clone has a count of ten or more. The V and J genes are TRBV15 and TRBJ2-2, with D hard to call. Germline V gives CDR1 LNHNV, CDR2 YYDKDF (reference sequence). The CDR3 loop spans 14 amino acids. Trimming left V 4 bases short and J 0 bases short, with 6 bases between. CDR3 in amino acids: CATSISTNTGELFF. The DNA of the CDR3 is TGTGCCACCAGCATAAGCACGAACACCGGGGAGCTGTTTTTT.

The chain carries TRBV7-9 and TRBJ1-1; a possible D gene is TRBD1 (6 bases). The CDR3 runs 14 residues. CDR1 SEHNR and CDR2 FQNEAQ come from the germline V gene (reference sequence). V gave up 3 bases and J gave up 2 bases, with 10 bases separating them. CDR3 sequence: CASSFAGANTEAFF. CDR3 bases: TGTGCCAGCAGCTTCGCGGGGGCAAACACTGAAGCTTTCTTT.

The chain couples TRBV27 to TRBJ2-4, with D perhaps TRBD1 (5 bases). V was pared by 6 bases and J by 13 bases, with 19 bases between. From germline, CDR1 is MNHEY and CDR2 SMNVEV (reference sequence). CDR3 length equals 13 residues. CDR3 DNA: TGTGCCAGCAGCCCAATCAAAGGACATTCCCAGTACTTC. It is translated as CASSPIKGHSQYF.

The CDR3 nucleotides read TGTGCCAGCAGTTGGGCGGGAACCACAGATACGCAGTATTTT. It encodes CASSWAGTTDTQYF. The V and J genes are TRBV27 and TRBJ2-3; possible D gene TRBD2, 6 bases. The germline gives CDR1 MNHEY, CDR2 SMNVEV (reference sequence). V lost 4 bases to trimming and J lost 2 bases, with 10 bases between them. The CDR3 covers 14 residues.

This rearrangement joins TRBV28 to TRBJ1-2; tentatively, D is TRBD1 (6 bases). The CDR3 contains 13 residues. Deletions cut 3 bases from V and 7 bases from J, with 12 bases between. The germline V gene has CDR1 MDHEN and CDR2 SYDVKM. The CDR3 region is CASSLVGARGYTF. The CDR3 DNA is TGTGCCAGCAGTTTGGTGGGGGCTCGTGGCTACACCTTC.

The chain carries TRBV7-8 and TRBJ2-7; 8 bases are a match to TRBD2. CDR3 length: 16 amino acids. Germline values: CDR1 SGHVS, CDR2 FQNEAQ. V lost 5 bases, J lost 5 bases, and 14 bases stayed unmatched. CDR3 DNA sequence: TGTGCCAGCAGCCCGCGCGTGGGACTAGTTCGTAACGAGCAGTACTTC. Protein sequence: CASSPRVGLVRNEQYF.

CDR3 sequence reads: CASSSRDREYSPYEQYF. CDR3 DNA sequence: TGTGCCAGCAGCTCTAGGGACAGGGAGTACTCGCCCTACGAGCAGTACTTC. V is TRBV5-6 and J is TRBJ2-7; 9 positions match TRBD1. This CDR3 spans 17 amino acids. Trimming cost V 3 bases and J 2 bases; bases outside gene matches: 12. CDR1 SGHDT and CDR2 YYEEEE come from the germline V gene.

The V and J genes are TRBV5-1 and TRBJ1-1; D might be TRBD1 (6 bases). Germline V gives CDR1 SGHRS, CDR2 YFSETQ. CDR3 length: 14 amino acids. Deletions cut 3 bases from V and 1 base from J, with 10 bases between. CDR3 loop: CASSSGQPNTEAFF. As DNA, the CDR3 is TGCGCCAGCAGCTCCGGACAGCCGAACACTGAAGCTTTCTTT.

The rearrangement uses TRBV13 and TRBJ2-5, with a tentative D call TRBD2 (6 bases). Trimming shortened V by 3 bases and J by 2 bases, and 13 bases separated the two germline ends. Germline values: CDR1 PRHDT, CDR2 FYEKMQ (reference sequence). This CDR3 spans 15 amino acids. The CDR3 nucleotides read TGTGCCAGCAGCTTCACTAGCTCAGGTCAAGAGACCCAGTACTTC. This gives the protein CASSFTSSGQETQYF.

The V gene is TRBV11-2, the J gene TRBJ2-3, with 9 positions matching TRBD2. Germline V gene sequence: CDR1 SGHAT, CDR2 FQNNGV. The CDR3 has 16 amino acids. The ends lost 1 base at V and 1 base at J; junction bases unmatched: 3. CDR3 in amino acids: CASSLGAGGGTDTQYF. The CDR3 DNA reads TGTGCCAGCAGCTTAGGAGCGGGGGGTGGCACAGATACGCAGTATTTT.

This clone was detected only once. The V call is TRBV2, the J call TRBJ2-5, with 14 bases lining up with TRBD2. The CDR3 loop spans 16 amino acids. Germline V gene lookup returns CDR1 SNHLY and CDR2 FYNNEI. Trimming cost V 7 bases and J 4 bases; bases outside gene matches: 8. In DNA form, the CDR3 reads TGTGCCAGCAAGACTAGCGGGAGGGCGATCCCAGAGACCCAGTACTTC. This translates into CASKTSGRAIPETQYF.